The 25 T cell receptor beta chains in this list originate from one sample, sequenced in a study of early T cells in non-severe SARS-CoV-2 infection. TCRdb reprocessed the 5' RACE reads via MiXCR and lists one record per CDR3 protein. The sample holds approximately 70,000 distinct CDR3 sequences, roughly 13% seen once. The specimen sequenced was whole blood. The receptors were gathered from an adult who was a healthcare worker with PCR-confirmed SARS-CoV-2 infection or an uninfected control (not recorded which).

This clonotype was counted ten times or more. V is TRBV29-1 and J is TRBJ2-5; D is possibly TRBD1 (6 bases). The germline CDR1 and CDR2 sequences are SQVTM and ANQGSEA. The CDR3 is 14 residues long. Trimming took off 6 bases at V and 4 bases at J, with 18 bases between the two ends. CDR3 protein: CSVTNTGSRETQYF. The DNA of the CDR3 is TGCAGCGTGACAAATACAGGGTCGCGAGAGACCCAGTACTTC.

This clonotype came up a few times. The chain links TRBV20-1 to TRBJ1-1; D call uncertain. V was cut by 6 bases and J by 5 bases, with 10 bases left in between. CDR1 is DFQATT and CDR2 is SNEGSKA in the germline V gene (reference sequence). The CDR3 consists of 11 residues. The CDR3 DNA sequence: TGCAGTGCGAAATCGGTTACTGAAGCTTTCTTT. It codes for CSAKSVTEAFF.

The chain is built from TRBV6-6 and TRBJ1-6, with D possibly matching TRBD1 (5 bases). V shed 0 bases and J shed 8 bases, with 11 bases lying between them. This CDR3 has 15 amino acids. Germline loops: CDR1 MNHNY, CDR2 SVGAGI (reference sequence). The CDR3 region is CASSYSQGNDSPLHF. The CDR3 bases are TGTGCCAGCAGTTACTCCCAGGGAAACGATTCACCCCTCCACTTT.

This clonotype was detected only a few times. V is TRBV20-1 and J is TRBJ2-1, with TRBD1 identical over 12 bases. This CDR3 has 19 residues. The V gene's germline CDR1 is DFQATT and CDR2 SNEGSKA (reference sequence). The V and J ends lost 0 bases and 2 bases, in that order; junction bases with no gene match: 11. CDR3 nucleotides: TGCAGTGCTAGAGATCCGGGACAGGGGGCGCGAGGTGCCTACAATGAGCAGTTCTTC. Its protein is CSARDPGQGARGAYNEQFF.

The table lists this clonotype with a few counts. The chain links TRBV3-1 to TRBJ2-1, with no clear D. The CDR3 has 14 amino acids. Germline assignment: CDR1 LGHDT and CDR2 YNNKEL (reference sequence). V was shortened by 1 base and J by 2 bases, with 6 bases between the two germline ends. CDR3 amino acids: CASSQAPAYNEQFF. The CDR3 nucleotides are TGTGCCAGCAGCCAAGCCCCGGCCTACAATGAGCAGTTCTTC.

In its sample, this clonotype was seen a few times. The chain couples TRBV29-1 to TRBJ2-1; TRBD2 is a possible D gene (5 bases). V was clipped by 7 bases and J by 10 bases, with 20 bases between them. This CDR3 has 13 residues. CDR1 is SQVTM, CDR2 ANQGSEA, per germline. Here the CDR3 DNA reads TGCAGCGGGGATGAGGTCGGGGTCGGAGAGCAGTTCTTC. This gives the protein CSGDEVGVGEQFF.

This clonotype was detected many times. The rearrangement joins TRBV28 to TRBJ2-2; D is ambiguous. The CDR3 is 13 amino acids. Looked up from germline, CDR1 is MDHEN and CDR2 is SYDVKM. V lost 3 bases to trimming and J lost 6 bases, with 8 bases between them. CDR3 residues: CASSLDGAGELFF. The CDR3 DNA sequence: TGTGCCAGCAGTTTGGATGGGGCCGGGGAGCTGTTTTTT.

A note on this clonotype: Being one base from a much bigger clone, this may be a read error. This chain uses TRBV4-1 with TRBJ1-1, with 7 bases aligning to TRBD1. V shed 3 bases, J shed 1 base, and the junction held 2 bases outside the gene matches. The CDR3 is 14 residues long. Germline lookup yields CDR1 MGHRA and CDR2 YSYEKL. The DNA of the CDR3 is TGCGCCAGCAGCCACGACAGGGCGAACACTGAAGCTTTCTTT. It specifies CASSHDRANTEAFF.

Worth noting for this clonotype: A read error may be the cause here, since a much bigger clone is one base away. V gene TRBV6-2 or TRBV6-3 combines with J gene TRBJ1-2; 8 bases map to TRBD1. This CDR3 region has 13 residues. The germline CDR1 and CDR2 sequences are MNHEY and SVGEGT. The ends lost 5 bases at V and 4 bases at J; junction bases unmatched: 3. CDR3 in DNA: TGTGCCAGCAGTGCTGACAGGGGCTATGGCTACACCTTC. Translation gives CASSADRGYGYTF.

CDR3 protein: CSVESGAGANVLTF. The CDR3 nucleotides are TGCAGCGTTGAATCCGGGGCTGGGGCCAACGTCCTGACTTTC. The gene calls are TRBV29-1 and TRBJ2-6, with a possible D match to TRBD2 (5 bases). The CDR3 runs to 14 residues. Trimming removed 2 bases at V and 2 bases at J, with 7 bases between. Germline CDR1 SQVTM, CDR2 ANQGSEA.

The chain is built from TRBV12-3 or TRBV12-4 and TRBJ2-2; D gene ambiguous. V shed 6 bases and J shed 11 bases, with 13 bases lying between them. The CDR3 consists of 12 residues. CDR3 residues: CASSLARAELFF. In DNA form, the CDR3 reads TGTGCCAGCAGCCTGGCCCGGGCTGAGCTGTTTTTT.

This clonotype was counted between two and nine times. V and J are TRBV12-5 and TRBJ2-3; perhaps D is TRBD1 or TRBD2 (6 bases each). The V end was cut by 10 bases, the J end by 0 bases, with 14 bases between. Per germline, CDR1 LGHNT and CDR2 FRNRAP. The CDR3 runs to 14 residues. The CDR3: CATGGDLSTDTQYF. As DNA, the CDR3 is TGTGCTACCGGGGGCGACCTTAGCACAGATACGCAGTATTTT. The variable domain in full, with the rest retrieved from reference TRBV12-5 and TRBJ2-3, is DARVTQTPRHKVTEMGQEVTMRCQPILGHNTVFWYRQTMMQGLELLAYFRNRAPLDDSGMPKDRFSAEMPDATLATLKIQPSEPRDSAVYFCATGGDLSTDTQYFGPGTRLTVL.

V gene TRBV3-1 combines with J gene TRBJ2-3; no definite D call. Per the germline V gene, CDR1 is LGHDT and CDR2 is YNNKEL (reference sequence). Trimming cost V 0 bases and J 2 bases, with 9 bases left between them. The CDR3 consists of 15 residues. CDR3 residues: CASSQEAALTDTQYF. In nucleotides, the CDR3 is TGTGCCAGCAGCCAAGAGGCAGCACTCACAGATACGCAGTATTTT.

The sample holds a few counts of this clonotype. V gene TRBV14 combines with J gene TRBJ1-6; 8 bases align to TRBD1. The CDR3 loop spans 16 amino acids. Germline V lookup: CDR1 SGHDN, CDR2 FVKESK. Trimming at V came to 3 bases and at J to 8 bases, leaving 9 bases not matched to a gene. Here the CDR3 reads CASSQGQGAGYSPLHF. For the CDR3, the DNA is TGTGCCAGCAGCCAGGGGCAGGGGGCTGGATATTCACCCCTCCACTTT.

The chain carries TRBV6-1 and TRBJ1-1, with D possibly being TRBD1 (5 bases). The V end was cut by 2 bases, the J end by 1 base, with 14 bases between. Germline lookup yields CDR1 MNHNS and CDR2 SASEGT. The CDR3 sequence is 16 residues long. The CDR3 loop is CASSERHRGQNTEAFF. CDR3 DNA sequence: TGTGCCAGCAGTGAACGGCACCGGGGCCAGAACACTGAAGCTTTCTTT.

The chain links TRBV12-3 or TRBV12-4 to TRBJ1-2; D unclear. V was shortened by 5 bases and J by 5 bases, with 9 bases between the two germline ends. The CDR3 totals 12 residues. CDR3 DNA: TGTGCCAGCAGTGTCAGTGGGTATGGCTACACCTTC. Its protein product is CASSVSGYGYTF.

CDR3 sequence: CASSSYGGTNTEAFF. In DNA, the CDR3 is TGCGCCAGCAGCTCGTACGGGGGCACGAACACTGAAGCTTTCTTT. The rearrangement links TRBV5-1 to TRBJ1-1; D perhaps matches TRBD1 (6 bases). Trimming shortened V by 3 bases and J by 1 base, and 13 bases separated the two germline ends. CDR3 length: 15 amino acids. Germline-derived CDR1 and CDR2 are SGHRS and YFSETQ.

This rearrangement joins TRBV15 to TRBJ2-1, with 8 bases lining up with TRBD1. Germline loops: CDR1 LNHNV, CDR2 YYDKDF (reference sequence). The CDR3 covers 13 residues. J was trimmed by 9 bases and V by 5 bases; bases with no gene match: 6. This CDR3 reads CATSVDRGTEQFF. CDR3 in DNA: TGTGCCACCAGCGTAGACAGGGGCACTGAGCAGTTCTTC.

This clonotype was seen at least ten times. The chain joins TRBV7-3 to TRBJ1-1, with D unresolved. This CDR3 region has 13 residues. Deletions cut 2 bases from V and 3 bases from J, with 7 bases between. Germline lookup yields CDR1 SGHTA and CDR2 FQGTGA. This chain's CDR3 is CASSLQRHTEAFF. CDR3 sequence (DNA): TGTGCCAGCAGCTTACAGCGGCACACTGAAGCTTTCTTT.

This clonotype was observed a handful of times. The gene calls are TRBV9 and TRBJ2-2; D unresolved. The length of the CDR3 is 15 residues. The V gene's germline CDR1 is SGDLS and CDR2 YYNGEE. Between the trimmed V and J ends, which lost 0 bases and 6 bases, there was a span of 12 bases. Here the CDR3 DNA reads TGTGCCAGCAGCGTAGGGTCTACCCTCGCCGGGGAGCTGTTTTTT. Translating gives CASSVGSTLAGELFF.

This clonotype has at least ten counts. This chain links TRBV18 with TRBJ1-6, with TRBD1 identical over 7 bases. This CDR3 contains 15 residues. Germline loops: CDR1 KGHSH, CDR2 LQKENI. V lost 3 bases and J lost 7; bases outside the gene matches: 6. The CDR3 DNA reads as TGTGCCAGCTCACCCGCTGACAGGGAGAATTCACCCCTCCACTTT. It translates to CASSPADRENSPLHF.

This chain links TRBV5-4 with TRBJ2-1; unclear D gene. Deletions cut 7 bases from V and 4 bases from J, with 12 bases between. In germline, CDR1 is SGHNT, CDR2 YYREEE (reference sequence). The CDR3 length is 13 residues. CDR3 bases: TGTGCCAGCGGTTTAATGGGGTACAATGAGCAGTTCTTC. Protein sequence: CASGLMGYNEQFF.

The rearrangement joins TRBV29-1 to TRBJ2-5; possibly TRBD1 for D (6 bases). The germline CDR1 and CDR2 sequences are SQVTM and ANQGSEA. Deletions cut 4 bases from V and 3 bases from J, with 21 bases between. The CDR3 extends over 16 amino acids. Written as DNA, the CDR3 is TGCAGCGTTGGCTGGGAACAATGGACAGCCAAAGAGACCCAGTACTTC. This encodes CSVGWEQWTAKETQYF.

The rearrangement links TRBV6-2 or TRBV6-3 to TRBJ2-3, with unresolved D. Germline CDR1 MNHEY, CDR2 SVGEGT. V lost 5 bases, J lost 3 bases, and 21 bases lay in between. The CDR3 totals 17 residues. CDR3 bases: TGTGCCAGCAGTACTGCCCTCGCGGCCAGGCGGACAGATACGCAGTATTTT. This gives the protein CASSTALAARRTDTQYF.

This clonotype was found a few times. This chain uses TRBV12-3 or TRBV12-4 with TRBJ2-2, with D perhaps given as TRBD1 or TRBD2 (7 bases each). Trimming took off 6 bases at V and 3 bases at J, with 14 bases between the two ends. The CDR3 consists of 15 residues. The CDR3 is CASRPSGGDTGELFF. CDR3 sequence (DNA): TGTGCCAGCAGACCATCAGGGGGGGACACCGGGGAGCTGTTTTTT.